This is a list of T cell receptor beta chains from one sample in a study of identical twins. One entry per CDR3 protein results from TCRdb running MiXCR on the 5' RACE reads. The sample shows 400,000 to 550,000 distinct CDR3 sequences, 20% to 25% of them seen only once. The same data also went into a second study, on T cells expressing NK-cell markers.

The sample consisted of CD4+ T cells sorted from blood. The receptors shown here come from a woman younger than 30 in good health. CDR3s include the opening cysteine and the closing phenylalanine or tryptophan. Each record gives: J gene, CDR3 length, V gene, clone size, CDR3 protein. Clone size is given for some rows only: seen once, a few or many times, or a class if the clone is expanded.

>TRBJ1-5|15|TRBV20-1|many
CSAREESWGNQPQHF
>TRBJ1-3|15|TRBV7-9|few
CASSYDTGGGNTIYF
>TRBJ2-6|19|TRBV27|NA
CASSRRGGVSLSGANVLTF
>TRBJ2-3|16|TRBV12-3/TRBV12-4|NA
CASNYGTPISTDTQYF
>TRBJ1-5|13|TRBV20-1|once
CSARQDGNQPQHF
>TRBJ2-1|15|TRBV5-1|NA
CASSLIAGAYNEQFF
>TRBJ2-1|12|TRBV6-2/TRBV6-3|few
CASRERKAEQFF
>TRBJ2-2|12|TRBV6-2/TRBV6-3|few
CASSYTTGELFF
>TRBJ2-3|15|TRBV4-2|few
CASSRRGLVSDTQYF
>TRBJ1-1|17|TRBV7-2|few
CASSLVLGHRTNTEAFF
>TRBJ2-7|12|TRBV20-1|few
CSAPQGAQEQYF
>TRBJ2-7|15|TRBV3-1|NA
CASSQLDRSGHEQYF
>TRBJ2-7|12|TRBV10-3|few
CAIRGSINEQYF
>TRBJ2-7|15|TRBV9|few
CASSPGVSLSYEQYF
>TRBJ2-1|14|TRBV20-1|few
CSAWEGGALNEQFF
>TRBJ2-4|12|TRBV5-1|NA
CASSLRENIQYF
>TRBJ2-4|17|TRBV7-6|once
CASSSAPAPLAKNIQYF
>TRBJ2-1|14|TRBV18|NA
CASSLTRQYNEQFF